The 9 T cell receptor beta chains presented below share a single source sample, sequenced in a study of Graves' ophthalmopathy and Graves' hyperthyroidism. Amplification targeted the TCR beta CDR3 regions, with RNA transcripts as the source material. After a first-round RT-PCR with HTBI primers, a second-round multiplex PCR was run. TCRdb fed the multiplex PCR reads into MiXCR, producing one record per CDR3 protein. This table has over a million distinct CDR3 sequences, less than 45% appearing once. Specimen: peripheral blood or thyroid tissue (not recorded which). The source of these receptors is an adult man with Graves' hyperthyroidism.

This clonotype was counted ten times or more. CDR3 protein: CASSLEGERSRELFF. DNA of the CDR3: TGTGCCAGCAGCTTAGAAGGAGAGCGAAGCCGGGAGCTGTTTTTT. The rearrangement links TRBV7-2 to TRBJ2-2, with D uncertain. CDR3 length: 15 residues. Germline-derived CDR1 and CDR2 are SGHTA and FQGNSA. V gave up 1 base and J gave up 9 bases, with 15 bases separating them.

In this sample, this clonotype turned up many times. The rearrangement links TRBV29-1 to TRBJ2-7, with a possible D match to TRBD1 (6 bases). V lost 5 bases to trimming and J lost 4 bases, with 15 bases between them. The V gene's germline CDR1 is SQVTM and CDR2 ANQGSEA. The CDR3 is made up of 13 amino acids. The CDR3 nucleotides are TGCAGCGTTAGAGGGGACAACCCATACGAGCAGTACTTC. Its protein is CSVRGDNPYEQYF.

This clonotype was observed at least ten times. The chain carries TRBV2 and TRBJ2-2, with TRBD1 identical over 7 bases. The CDR3 length is 16 residues. Germline V gene data show CDR1 as SNHLY and CDR2 as FYNNEI. V lost 6 bases and J lost 0; bases outside the gene matches: 7. The CDR3 DNA reads as TGTGCCAGCAGGCAAACAGGGGCTTCGAACACCGGGGAGCTGTTTTTT. It specifies CASRQTGASNTGELFF.

This clonotype was observed a single time. The V gene is TRBV29-1, the J gene TRBJ1-6; 8 bases fit TRBD1. From germline, CDR1 is SQVTM and CDR2 ANQGSEA. The trim removed 7 bases at V and 8 bases at J, leaving 10 bases unmatched. CDR3 length: 14 amino acids. CDR3 sequence reads: CSALIGQGYSPLHF. The DNA of the CDR3 is TGCAGCGCGTTAATTGGACAGGGCTATTCACCCCTCCACTTT.

In this sample, this clonotype turned up a few times. Mismatch with germline at one junction end may stem from a read error. The CDR3 is CASSEFDQGASTYGQYF. In DNA, the CDR3 is TGTGCCAGCAGTGAATTTGACCAGGGTGCATCTACCTACGGGCAGTACTTC. This chain links TRBV25-1 with TRBJ2-7; D is possibly TRBD1 (5 bases). Germline V gene sequence: CDR1 MGHDK, CDR2 SYGVNS. This CDR3 is built from 17 residues.

This clonotype was detected only a few times. The rearrangement links TRBV9 to TRBJ2-7; the D gene is possibly TRBD1 (6 bases). The CDR3 consists of 17 residues. V was clipped by 7 bases and J by 3 bases, with 26 bases between them. Germline lookup yields CDR1 SGDLS and CDR2 YYNGEE. This chain's CDR3 is CASSPTGTPYEDYEQYF. For the CDR3, the DNA is TGTGCCAGCTCACCAACCGGGACACCCTATGAAGACTACGAGCAGTACTTC.

The V call is TRBV29-1, the J call TRBJ2-7, with TRBD1 matching 8 bases. The CDR3 has 12 amino acids. CDR1 is SQVTM, CDR2 ANQGSEA, per germline. The V gene end was trimmed by 7 bases and the J gene end by 6 bases; junction bases not matched to a gene: 8. In DNA form, the CDR3 reads TGCAGCGCCGGGTCAGGGGGCCGCGAGCAGTACTTC. It encodes CSAGSGGREQYF.

About this clonotype: This could be a read error, since a much larger clone is one nucleotide away. The CDR3 ends on some other residue instead of the conserved phenylalanine or tryptophan, so this is likely a read error. The V and J genes are TRBV2 and TRBJ2-7; no reliable D call. The CDR3 covers 13 residues. V gave up 8 bases and J gave up 0 bases, with 11 bases separating them. The V gene's germline CDR1 is SNHLY and CDR2 FYNNEI. CDR3 sequence: CASSIVSSYEQYS. The CDR3 coding sequence is TGTGCCAGCTCGATAGTGAGCTCCTACGAGCAGTACTCC.

Note on this clonotype: One end of the junction is discordant with germline, which a read error may explain. The gene calls are TRBV12-3 or TRBV12-4 and TRBJ2-7; 13 bases align to TRBD2. This CDR3 region has 15 residues. The CDR3 DNA is TGTGCCAGCAGCTTGACTAGCGGGAGGCCCTACGACCAGTACTTC. Translating gives CASSLTSGRPYDQYF.